The 13 T cell receptor beta chains below were found in one sample sequenced in a study of T cells after yellow fever vaccination. TCRdb used MiXCR to reprocess the 5' RACE reads, holding one entry per CDR3 protein. The data contain 300,000 to 400,000 distinct CDR3 sequences, under 7.5% of them singletons. The specimen comprised PBMCs, sampled 5 days after the yellow fever booster vaccination. The origin of the receptors is a man aged 25 to 40 who received the YFV17D yellow fever vaccine.

This clonotype was counted ten times or more. The V gene is TRBV29-1, the J gene TRBJ2-2, with a possible D match to TRBD1 (8 bases). Germline CDR1 is SQVTM and CDR2 is ANQGSEA. CDR3 length: 16 residues. CDR3 in DNA: TGCAGACCTCAACAGGGGGAGGGGTGGCCCACCGGGGAGCTGTTTTTT. It specifies CRPQQGEGWPTGELFF.

This clonotype has a count of ten or more. The chain employs TRBV11-2 and TRBJ2-7; D unresolved. The ends were cut back, 3 bases at V and 6 bases at J, with 12 bases in the middle. The germline V gene has CDR1 SGHAT and CDR2 FQNNGV. This CDR3 has 13 residues. CDR3 nucleotides: TGTGCCAGCAGCTTTGGTAATCGGCCCGAGCAGTACTTC. It is translated as CASSFGNRPEQYF.

The chain carries TRBV28 and TRBJ2-7; possible D gene TRBD2, 5 bases. Trimming took 5 bases from V and 3 from J, leaving 17 bases between them. The CDR3 is made up of 15 amino acids. Germline V CDR1 and CDR2: MDHEN, SYDVKM. This CDR3 reads CASSPTPTGSYEQYF. The CDR3 region has the DNA TGTGCCAGCAGTCCTACTCCCACGGGGAGCTACGAGCAGTACTTC.

This clonotype was detected only a few times. The chain couples TRBV15 to TRBJ2-5; 16 bases match TRBD2. V was pared by 2 bases and J by 0 bases, with 6 bases of the junction left unmatched. This CDR3 contains 19 residues. Germline assignment: CDR1 LNHNV and CDR2 YYDKDF (reference sequence). The CDR3 loop is CATSRPPGLAGGYQETQYF. The DNA for the CDR3 is TGTGCCACCAGCAGACCCCCGGGACTAGCGGGAGGGTACCAAGAGACCCAGTACTTC.

This clonotype was observed at least ten times. The J gene is TRBJ1-5, the V gene TRBV5-1, with a tentative D call TRBD1 (6 bases). Germline V CDR1 and CDR2: SGHRS, YFSETQ. Trimming removed 1 base from V and 2 bases from J, with 10 bases in between. The CDR3 is made up of 15 amino acids. The CDR3 is CASSLNAGGNQPQHF. DNA for the CDR3: TGCGCCAGCAGCTTGAATGCAGGGGGCAATCAGCCCCAGCATTTT.

The chain uses TRBV5-1 and TRBJ2-3, with TRBD2 matching over 9 bases. Germline lookup yields CDR1 SGHRS and CDR2 YFSETQ. This CDR3 region has 17 residues. Trimming at V came to 0 bases and at J to 2 bases, leaving 7 bases not matched to a gene. This chain's CDR3 is CASSLEASGMTTDTQYF. The CDR3 DNA reads as TGCGCCAGCAGCTTGGAGGCTAGCGGGATGACCACAGATACGCAGTATTTT. Looking up the rest from reference TRBV5-1 and TRBJ2-3 gives the full variable domain: KAGVTQTPRYLIKTRGQQVTLSCSPISGHRSVSWYQQTPGQGLQFLFEYFSETQRNKGNFPGRFSGRQFSNSRSEMNVSTLELGDSALYLCASSLEASGMTTDTQYFGPGTRLTVL.

This clonotype was detected only a few times. V is TRBV10-3 and J is TRBJ2-1; 11 nucleotides agree with TRBD2. The CDR3 spans 17 residues. The J segment lost 0 bases and the V segment lost 4 bases, leaving 5 bases of the junction unmatched. Looked up from germline, CDR1 is ENHRY and CDR2 is SYGVKD. CDR3 coding DNA: TGTGCCATCAGTGGGATGACTAGCGGGAACTCCTACAATGAGCAGTTCTTC. It specifies CAISGMTSGNSYNEQFF.

This clonotype was seen a handful of times. The chain has TRBV20-1 and TRBJ1-5; perhaps TRBD1 as D (5 bases). This CDR3 has 16 amino acids. Germline V gene sequence: CDR1 DFQATT, CDR2 SNEGSKA (reference sequence). V was cut by 4 bases and J by 5 bases, with 21 bases left in between. The CDR3 DNA is TGCAGTGCTACCGGGACTTACGGGCGGGGAGATCAGCCCCAGCATTTT. As protein: CSATGTYGRGDQPQHF.

This clonotype occurred a few times. The V gene is TRBV2, the J gene TRBJ2-3, with D uncertain. The CDR3 sequence is 13 residues long. Trimming removed 7 bases from V and 2 bases from J, with 10 bases in between. Germline CDR1 is SNHLY and CDR2 is FYNNEI. The CDR3 reads CASKARYTDTQYF. CDR3 DNA sequence: TGTGCCAGCAAAGCTAGATACACAGATACGCAGTATTTT.

This sequence joins TRBV20-1 and TRBJ1-6; D possibly corresponds to TRBD1 (6 bases). V was trimmed by 6 bases and J by 5 bases, leaving 14 bases between them. This CDR3 comprises 14 residues. Germline assignment: CDR1 DFQATT and CDR2 SNEGSKA (reference sequence). CDR3 sequence reads: CSARSGHHNSPLHF. The CDR3 DNA sequence: TGCAGTGCACGCTCGGGACACCATAATTCACCCCTCCACTTT.

The genes are TRBV6-5 and TRBJ2-1; 8 nucleotides agree with TRBD2. The CDR3 loop spans 15 amino acids. V was clipped by 2 bases and J by 7 bases; unmatched bases: 7. Germline loops: CDR1 MNHEY, CDR2 SVGAGI. CDR3 bases: TGTGCCAGCAGTTACACTTCTAGCGGGTCGAATGAGCAGTTCTTC. It encodes CASSYTSSGSNEQFF.

The genes are TRBV30 and TRBJ2-7; D is uncertain. This CDR3 region has 12 residues. V dropped 2 bases and J dropped 9 bases, with 14 bases sitting between them. The germline V gene has CDR1 GTSNPN and CDR2 SVGIG (reference sequence). Written as DNA, the CDR3 is TGTGCCTGGAGTCCTAACAACCCTGGGCAGTACTTC. This translates into CAWSPNNPGQYF.

This chain connects TRBV3-1 to TRBJ2-1; 9 positions agree with TRBD2. CDR1 and CDR2 (germline): LGHDT, YNNKEL (reference sequence). J gave up 9 bases and V 4 bases, and 10 bases lay outside the gene matches. This CDR3 is 15 amino acids long. The CDR3 reads CASSPPLAGATEQFF. CDR3 DNA sequence: TGTGCCAGCAGCCCACCCTTAGCGGGAGCTACTGAGCAGTTCTTC.